The 17 T cell receptor beta chains below come from one sample, sequenced in a study of shared clonotypes between healthy human individuals. Here immunoSEQ multiplex PCR was the method, and the copy in TCRdb shows in-frame clones only, minus some. The table lists approximately 2.5 million clones, more than 90% of them singletons. Sequenced input: naive CD4+ T cells sorted from blood. Subset described: CD45RA+ positively selected. These receptors came from a young man in good health.

Turning to this clone: Within the sample, other DNA sequences also encode this same CDR3. The chain recombines TRBV5-1 with TRBJ1-5; D might be TRBD1 (5 bases). Germline-derived CDR1 and CDR2 are SGHRS and YFSETQ. This CDR3 spans 13 amino acids. V was shortened by 0 bases and J by 6 bases, with 7 bases between the two germline ends. The CDR3 sequence is CASSLAGGQPQHF. CDR3 coding DNA: TGCGCCAGCAGCTTGGCGGGGGGTCAGCCCCAGCATTTT.

Only one count was recorded for this clone. V usage is TRBV6-6 and J usage is TRBJ1-1, with TRBD1 identical over 9 bases. V trimming: 2 bases; J trimming: 12 bases; junction bases outside the gene matches: 4. There are 12 residues in the CDR3. From germline, CDR1 is MNHNY and CDR2 SVGAGI (reference sequence). The CDR3 spells CASSYGTGSPFF. Here the CDR3 DNA reads TGTGCCAGCAGTTACGGGACAGGGAGTCCTTTCTTT.

The chain is built from TRBV7-2 and TRBJ2-7, with TRBD1 matching over 8 bases. This CDR3 region has 14 residues. V lost 3 bases to trimming and J lost 4 bases; unmatched junction nucleotides: 5. CDR1 is SGHTA and CDR2 is FQGNSA in the germline V gene. The DNA of the CDR3 is TGTGCCAGCAGCTTGACAGGGGACTTATACGAGCAGTACTTC. This encodes CASSLTGDLYEQYF.

This chain connects TRBV11-2 to TRBJ2-7; 7 bases are shared with TRBD2. V was pared by 6 bases and J by 6 bases, with 14 bases of the junction left unmatched. Germline CDR1 reads SGHAT; CDR2 reads FQNNGV. This CDR3 has 15 amino acids. In nucleotides, the CDR3 is TGTGCCAGCAGTTCGCCGGGACTAACCTTCGCCGAGCAGTACTTC. As protein: CASSSPGLTFAEQYF. Combining the CDR3 with reference TRBV11-2 and TRBJ2-7 gives the whole variable domain EAGVAQSPRYKIIEKRQSVAFWCNPISGHATLYWYQQILGQGPKLLIQFQNNGVVDDSQLPKDRFSAERLKGVDSTLKIQPAKLEDSAVYLCASSSPGLTFAEQYFGPGTRLTVT.

The V and J genes are TRBV21-1 and TRBJ2-5; TRBD2 is taken as the D call from the table, unchecked against the DNA. TRBV21-1 is tagged as a pseudogene. This CDR3 has 18 amino acids. The DNA of the CDR3 is TGTGCCAGCAGCAAAGGGGCTTCGCTAGCGGGATCGGTAGAGACCCAGTACTTC. Translated, it gives CASSKGASLAGSVETQYF.

The J gene is TRBJ1-5, the V gene TRBV6-5; TRBD1 is a possible D gene (5 bases). This CDR3 region has 14 residues. Germline loops: CDR1 MNHEY, CDR2 SVGAGI. V was clipped by 5 bases and J by 5 bases, with 13 bases between them. The CDR3 nucleotides read TGTGCCAGCAGTCTCTCGGGACCCTATCAGCCCCAGCATTTT. This translates into CASSLSGPYQPQHF.

The V call is TRBV10-3, the J call TRBJ1-2; no clear D. The V end lost 0 bases, the J end lost 8 bases, and 10 bases lay between the germline ends. Germline assignment: CDR1 ENHRY and CDR2 SYGVKD. The CDR3 totals 13 residues. The CDR3 protein is CAISESYGRGYTF. For the CDR3, the DNA is TGTGCCATCAGTGAGTCTTACGGACGAGGCTACACCTTC.

This CDR3 reads CASSLGRREGPLHF. As DNA, the CDR3 is TGTGCCAGCAGTTTAGGACGGCGGGAGGGCCCCCTCCACTTT. The chain has TRBV28 and TRBJ1-6; D unclear. The CDR3 is 14 residues long. The germline gives CDR1 MDHEN, CDR2 SYDVKM. V was clipped by 2 bases and J by 13 bases, with 15 bases between them.

The CDR3 DNA reads TGTGCCAGCAGTTACTTTTTGACAGAATTCTACAATGAGCAGTTCTTC. Its translation is CASSYFLTEFYNEQFF. The chain uses TRBV6-5 and TRBJ2-1, with TRBD1 as a possible D gene (5 bases). CDR1 is MNHEY, CDR2 SVGAGI, per germline. V lost 1 base and J 3 bases, leaving 13 bases between the germline ends. The CDR3 has 16 amino acids.

This clone was picked up a small number of times. V and J are TRBV5-6 and TRBJ2-5, with D maybe TRBD1 (5 bases). V was pared by 3 bases and J by 4 bases, with 16 bases between. The V gene's germline CDR1 is SGHDT and CDR2 YYEEEE. This CDR3 is 15 amino acids long. The CDR3 loop reads CASSSPTASGETQYF. For the CDR3, the DNA is TGTGCCAGCAGCTCCCCGACAGCTTCAGGAGAGACCCAGTACTTC.

The chain joins TRBV5-1 to TRBJ1-2; TRBD1 aligns across 9 bases. J gave up 2 bases and V 7 bases, and 3 bases lay outside the gene matches. Germline V gives CDR1 SGHRS, CDR2 YFSETQ. This CDR3 comprises 13 residues. The CDR3, as DNA: TGCGCCAGCCGACAGGGGGGGAACTATGGCTACACCTTC. It is translated as CASRQGGNYGYTF.

This chain joins TRBV21-1 and TRBJ2-7; the table assigns TRBD2, which was not confirmed against the DNA. TRBV21-1 is a listed pseudogene. The length of the CDR3 is 12 residues. The CDR3 reads CASSKGNYEQYF. CDR3 coding DNA: TGTGCCAGCAGCAAAGGTAATTACGAGCAGTACTTC.

The chain joins TRBV6-1 to TRBJ1-5, with TRBD1 matching 9 bases. Looked up from germline, CDR1 is MNHNS and CDR2 is SASEGT. V lost 1 base and J lost 0; bases outside the gene matches: 1. This CDR3 contains 16 residues. The CDR3 sequence: CASSEGGQGSNQPQHF. CDR3 sequence (DNA): TGTGCCAGCAGTGAAGGGGGACAGGGTAGCAATCAGCCCCAGCATTTT.

V usage is TRBV9 and J usage is TRBJ2-1, with 10 bases fitting TRBD2. The ends lost 4 bases at V and 4 bases at J; junction bases unmatched: 11. The germline gives CDR1 SGDLS, CDR2 YYNGEE. This CDR3 spans 17 amino acids. The CDR3 protein is CASSSERAGGGYNEQFF. The CDR3 DNA is TGTGCCAGCAGCTCCGAAAGAGCGGGAGGGGGTTACAATGAGCAGTTCTTC.

This clone was seen only a few times. V is TRBV4-3 and J is TRBJ1-1, with a possible D match to TRBD1 (5 bases). Germline CDR1 and CDR2: LGHNA and YSLEER. The ends were cut back, 0 bases at V and 1 base at J, with 9 bases in the middle. The length of the CDR3 is 15 residues. CDR3 sequence: CASSQEGRGNTEAFF. The CDR3 DNA reads as TGCGCCAGCAGCCAAGAGGGGAGGGGGAACACTGAAGCTTTCTTT.

The table lists this clone with a few counts. This sequence joins TRBV4-2 and TRBJ2-2; D is perhaps TRBD1 or TRBD2 (5 bases each). CDR1 and CDR2 from the germline V gene are LGHNA and YNFKEQ. This CDR3 is built from 16 residues. Trimming cost V 0 bases and J 0 bases, with 8 bases left between them. For the CDR3, the DNA is TGTGCCAGCAGCCAAGATATGGGGGCGAACACCGGGGAGCTGTTTTTT. Its translation is CASSQDMGANTGELFF.

The chain links TRBV7-9 to TRBJ2-1, with 7 bases fitting TRBD2. Trimming at V came to 3 bases and at J to 8 bases, leaving 10 bases not matched to a gene. CDR1 SEHNR and CDR2 FQNEAQ come from the germline V gene (reference sequence). The CDR3 has 15 residues. The CDR3 loop is CASSLGGAGIYEQFF. The CDR3, as DNA: TGTGCCAGCAGCTTGGGAGGGGCGGGTATCTATGAGCAGTTCTTC. The full variable domain, in which reference TRBV7-9 and TRBJ2-1 provide the parts outside the CDR3, is DTGVSQNPRHKITKRGQNVTFRCDPISEHNRLYWYRQTLGQGPEFLTYFQNEAQLEKSRLLSDRFSAERPKGSFSTLEIQRTEQGDSAMYLCASSLGGAGIYEQFFGPGTRLTVL.